This T cell receptor beta chain stems from a study of CD8 T cells in Susac syndrome. High-throughput TCR beta sequencing covered peripheral CD8+ and CD4+ T cells. Treatment-naive patients with stable or active relapsing-remitting disease served as multiple sclerosis controls. Regarding this clonotype: Antigen: not known.

This CDR3 has 16 residues. The V end lost 6 bases, the J end lost 6 bases, and 23 bases lay between the germline ends. Germline V gene lookup returns CDR1 SEHNR and CDR2 FQNEAQ (reference sequence). Study outcomes and limitations: A relatively small number of individuals underwent TCR sequencing and HLA analysis.

Reverse transcription of about 0.5 to 1 ug RNA was carried out with random hexamers. The TCR beta CDR3 was amplified by immunoSEQ multiplex PCR across 54 Vbeta, 13 Jbeta. From the immunoSEQ multiplex PCR reads, TCRdb called clonotypes with MiXCR, one entry per CDR3 protein. The data show about 150,000 distinct CDR3 sequences, approximately 95% seen once. The V and J genes are TRBV7-9 and TRBJ1-2, with TRBD1 as a possible D gene (6 bases). The sample was CD4+ T cells from PBMCs. The clonotype was recovered from a human donor with multiple sclerosis. The CDR3 sequence is CASSTPRGSLWNGYTF. CDR3 bases: TGTGCCAGCAGTACCCCCAGGGGCTCCCTGTGGAATGGCTACACCTTC.